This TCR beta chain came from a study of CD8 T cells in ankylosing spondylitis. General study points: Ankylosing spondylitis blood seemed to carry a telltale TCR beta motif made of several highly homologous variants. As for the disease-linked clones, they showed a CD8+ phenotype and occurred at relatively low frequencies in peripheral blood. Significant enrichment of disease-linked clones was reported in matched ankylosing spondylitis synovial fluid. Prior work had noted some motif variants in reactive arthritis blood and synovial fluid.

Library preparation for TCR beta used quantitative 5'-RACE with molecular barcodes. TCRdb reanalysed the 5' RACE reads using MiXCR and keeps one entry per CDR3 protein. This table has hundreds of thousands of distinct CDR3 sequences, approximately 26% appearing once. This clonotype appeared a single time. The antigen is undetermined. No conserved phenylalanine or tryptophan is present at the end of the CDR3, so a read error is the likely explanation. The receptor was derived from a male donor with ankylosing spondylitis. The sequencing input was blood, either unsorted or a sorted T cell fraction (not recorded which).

CDR3 coding DNA: TGTGCCAGCAGTTCCGGGACGGAGTTTGAAGCTTTCCTT. This sequence encodes CASSSGTEFEAFL. This chain uses TRBV12-3 or TRBV12-4 with TRBJ1-1; D is possibly TRBD1 (5 bases). The CDR3 consists of 13 residues. V lost 4 bases and J lost 7, with 13 bases in between.